Below are 29 T cell receptor beta chains sequenced from a single sample in a study of T cell responses to AZD1222 COVID-19 vaccine. Clones were sequenced by immunoSEQ multiplex PCR, and TCRdb holds only the in-frame ones, with some missing. The sample lists tens of thousands of clones; 65% to 85% were seen once. The source material was peripheral blood, sampled on day 0 of AZD1222 vaccination. The receptor set was obtained from an adult in good health.

The chain is built from TRBV18 and TRBJ2-7, with 7 bases aligning to TRBD1. The germline V gene encodes CDR1 KGHSH and CDR2 LQKENI. The CDR3 runs 14 residues. Losses at the gene ends were 3 bases for V and 1 base for J; bases not matched to a gene: 3. The CDR3 here is CASSPGTVSYEQYF. CDR3 DNA sequence: TGTGCCAGCTCACCGGGGACAGTTTCCTACGAGCAGTACTTC. The full variable domain, in which reference TRBV18 and TRBJ2-7 provide the parts outside the CDR3, is NAGVMQNPRHLVRRRGQEARLRCSPMKGHSHVYWYRQLPEEGLKFMVYLQKENIIDESGMPKERFSAEFPKEGPSILRIQQVVRGDSAAYFCASSPGTVSYEQYFGPGTRLTVT.

The CDR3 region is CASSPLPGLNNSPLHF. CDR3 DNA sequence: TGTGCCAGCAGTCCTTTGCCGGGCCTGAATAATTCACCCCTCCACTTT. The V and J genes are TRBV2 and TRBJ1-6; D uncertain. Germline V lookup: CDR1 SNHLY, CDR2 FYNNEI. Trimming pared 5 bases from V and 5 bases from J, leaving 16 bases between. The CDR3 contains 16 residues.

The chain combines TRBV27 with TRBJ1-2; TRBD1 might be the D (6 bases). This CDR3 has 13 amino acids. V was clipped by 7 bases and J by 10 bases, with 19 bases between them. The germline V gene encodes CDR1 MNHEY and CDR2 SMNVEV (reference sequence). CDR3: CASTPLGGLYYTF. CDR3 DNA: TGTGCCAGCACGCCCCTGGGGGGGCTTTACTACACCTTC.

This rearrangement joins TRBV7-9 to TRBJ1-1, with D uncertain. The length of the CDR3 is 12 residues. V was trimmed by 1 base and J by 8 bases, leaving 8 bases between them. CDR1 is SEHNR and CDR2 is FQNEAQ in the germline V gene (reference sequence). The DNA for the CDR3 is TGTGCCAGCAGCTTAGAGGCAGGAGAAGCTTTCTTT. The encoded protein is CASSLEAGEAFF. Using reference TRBV7-9 and TRBJ1-1 for the parts outside the CDR3, the full variable domain is DTGVSQNPRHKITKRGQNVTFRCDPISEHNRLYWYRQTLGQGPEFLTYFQNEAQLEKSRLLSDRFSAERPKGSFSTLEIQRTEQGDSAMYLCASSLEAGEAFFGQGTRLTVV.

The chain joins TRBV6-5 to TRBJ2-3, with D perhaps TRBD1 (5 bases). Germline V gives CDR1 MNHEY, CDR2 SVGAGI. V dropped 6 bases and J dropped 1 base, with 14 bases sitting between them. The CDR3 totals 15 residues. The CDR3 sequence is CASRSDSLGTDTQYF. The CDR3 DNA reads TGTGCCAGCAGATCCGACAGTCTGGGCACAGATACGCAGTATTTT.

V gene TRBV15 combines with J gene TRBJ1-3; D not certain. This CDR3 is 13 amino acids long. The germline V gene encodes CDR1 LNHNV and CDR2 YYDKDF (reference sequence). With 5 bases removed from V and 3 bases from J, the gap between germline ends came to 8 bases. The CDR3 coding sequence is TGTGCCACCAGCCAACCCGGTGGAAACACCATATATTTT. Residues: CATSQPGGNTIYF.

A few counts support this clone. V is TRBV2 and J is TRBJ2-2, with D possibly matching TRBD2 (5 bases). Trimming took 4 bases from V and 2 from J, leaving 8 bases between them. The CDR3 totals 14 residues. Looked up from germline, CDR1 is SNHLY and CDR2 is FYNNEI. This CDR3 is CASSVATNTGELFF. DNA for the CDR3: TGTGCCAGCAGTGTAGCGACTAACACCGGGGAGCTGTTTTTT.

This sequence joins TRBV19 and TRBJ2-3, with 9 bases fitting TRBD2. The length of the CDR3 is 15 residues. V gave up 6 bases and J gave up 4 bases; unmatched junction bases: 8. Germline CDR1 LNHDA, CDR2 SQIVND (reference sequence). The CDR3 here is CASRTVAGASDTQYF. CDR3 nucleotides: TGTGCCAGTAGAACCGTAGCGGGGGCTTCAGATACGCAGTATTTT.

The chain joins TRBV7-9 to TRBJ2-5; D may be TRBD2 (6 bases). V was trimmed by 1 base and J by 4 bases, leaving 10 bases between them. Germline V gives CDR1 SEHNR, CDR2 FQNEAQ (reference sequence). The CDR3 sequence is 14 residues long. As DNA, the CDR3 is TGTGCCAGCAGCTTAGGGGCGGGGTTAGAGACCCAGTACTTC. This codes for CASSLGAGLETQYF.

In nucleotides, the CDR3 is TGCAGCGCGACAAGGGGCAGTCGCAATGAGCAGTTCTTC. This translates into CSATRGSRNEQFF. This chain joins TRBV29-1 and TRBJ2-1, with D maybe TRBD1 (5 bases). The CDR3 loop spans 13 amino acids. The germline V gene encodes CDR1 SQVTM and CDR2 ANQGSEA. Deletions cut 7 bases from V and 6 bases from J, with 16 bases between.

The V gene is TRBV16, the J gene TRBJ1-5; no clear D. The V end lost 2 bases, the J end lost 5 bases, and 7 bases lay between the germline ends. The CDR3 is 13 amino acids. Germline CDR1 reads KGHSY; CDR2 reads FQNENV. The CDR3 sequence: CASSQKYDQPQHF. As DNA, the CDR3 is TGTGCCAGCAGCCAAAAGTACGATCAGCCCCAGCATTTT.

This sequence joins TRBV7-9 and TRBJ1-6; TRBD1 matches at 8 bases. The V gene's germline CDR1 is SEHNR and CDR2 FQNEAQ (reference sequence). The V and J ends lost 5 bases and 3 bases, in that order; junction bases with no gene match: 6. The CDR3 spans 16 residues. The CDR3 DNA reads as TGTGCCAGCAGCCAGGGGGCAGGTTTCTATAATTCACCCCTCCACTTT. This encodes CASSQGAGFYNSPLHF.

The gene calls are TRBV19 and TRBJ2-1; 8 bases are a match to TRBD2. The CDR3 sequence is 19 residues long. CDR1 LNHDA and CDR2 SQIVND come from the germline V gene (reference sequence). V lost 6 bases to trimming and J lost 7 bases; unmatched junction nucleotides: 23. The CDR3 bases are TGTGCCAGTAGCGCATTGACAGGCTCCGGGACTAGAAGAAGGAATGAGCAGTTCTTC. This sequence encodes CASSALTGSGTRRRNEQFF.

The chain uses TRBV18 and TRBJ2-1, with D possibly called TRBD1 or TRBD2 (6 bases each). Germline V gene data show CDR1 as KGHSH and CDR2 as LQKENI. V was shortened by 2 bases and J by 4 bases, with 12 bases between the two germline ends. There are 15 residues in the CDR3. CDR3 nucleotide sequence: TGTGCCAGCTCACCAAGGGGGGCCGGGTACAATGAGCAGTTCTTC. As protein: CASSPRGAGYNEQFF.

V gene TRBV3-1 (or the pseudogene TRBV3-2) combines with J gene TRBJ1-2; the D gene is possibly TRBD1 (6 bases). CDR1 is LGHDT, CDR2 YNNKEL, per germline (reference sequence). This CDR3 region has 14 residues. V was clipped by 5 bases and J by 1 base, with 11 bases between them. The CDR3 here is CASSTGQFNYGYTF. In DNA, the CDR3 is TGTGCCAGCAGCACCGGACAGTTTAACTATGGCTACACCTTC.

The V and J genes are TRBV6-5 and TRBJ1-5; the D gene is possibly TRBD1 (6 bases). Trimming removed 5 bases at V and 7 bases at J, with 18 bases between. The CDR3 extends over 15 amino acids. Germline V gene data show CDR1 as MNHEY and CDR2 as SVGAGI. CDR3 sequence reads: CASSQTTGFHQPQHF. DNA of the CDR3: TGTGCCAGCAGTCAAACCACAGGGTTTCACCAGCCCCAGCATTTT.

The chain employs TRBV30 and TRBJ1-5; D uncertain. Trimming removed 2 bases from V and 4 bases from J, with 15 bases in between. The CDR3 extends over 15 amino acids. Germline V gene lookup returns CDR1 GTSNPN and CDR2 SVGIG (reference sequence). DNA of the CDR3: TGTGCCTGGAGTCAGACGAACCTTAGGAATCAGCCCCAGCATTTT. Its translation: CAWSQTNLRNQPQHF. The full variable domain, with the rest looked up from reference TRBV30 and TRBJ1-5, is SQTIHQWPATLVQPVGSPLSLECTVEGTSNPNLYWYRQAAGRGLQLLFYSVGIGQISSEVPQNLSASRPQDRQFILSSKKLLLSDSGFYLCAWSQTNLRNQPQHFGDGTRLSIL.

This chain links TRBV7-9 with TRBJ2-7; D is uncertain. There are 14 residues in the CDR3. The V and J ends lost 2 bases and 4 bases respectively, with 12 bases between them. Germline CDR1 and CDR2: SEHNR and FQNEAQ (reference sequence). As DNA, the CDR3 is TGTGCCAGCAGCTTACCGGAAGACAATTACGAGCAGTACTTC. It is translated as CASSLPEDNYEQYF.

V is TRBV6-5 and J is TRBJ1-1, with 8 bases fitting TRBD1. Germline CDR1 is MNHEY and CDR2 is SVGAGI. V lost 4 bases, J lost 6 bases, and 7 bases stayed unmatched. The CDR3 has 14 amino acids. CDR3: CASSSSGGVAEAFF. The DNA for the CDR3 is TGTGCCAGCAGTTCGTCAGGGGGCGTCGCTGAAGCTTTCTTT.

V gene TRBV9 combines with J gene TRBJ1-2; perhaps TRBD1 as D (5 bases). The germline gives CDR1 SGDLS, CDR2 YYNGEE. Trimming took 4 bases from V and 0 from J, leaving 16 bases between them. The CDR3 contains 16 residues. The CDR3 DNA sequence: TGTGCCAGCAGCTCCCGGGACGGAAATTCTAACTATGGCTACACCTTC. As protein: CASSSRDGNSNYGYTF.

The CDR3 region is CASSFGTSGSYEQYF. Here the CDR3 DNA reads TGTGCCAGCAGTTTCGGGACTAGCGGCTCCTACGAGCAGTACTTC. The V call is TRBV27, the J call TRBJ2-7; 11 bases fit TRBD2. V trimming: 3 bases; J trimming: 0 bases; junction bases outside the gene matches: 1. The CDR3 contains 15 residues. The germline CDR1 and CDR2 sequences are MNHEY and SMNVEV (reference sequence).

CDR3 DNA sequence: TGTGCCAGCAGCCCCCGGGACAGGGGGGTAGAGACCCAGTACTTC. It is translated as CASSPRDRGVETQYF. V usage is TRBV7-9 and J usage is TRBJ2-5, with TRBD1 identical over 11 bases. Germline V gives CDR1 SEHNR, CDR2 FQNEAQ (reference sequence). The CDR3 loop spans 15 amino acids. The trim removed 5 bases at V and 4 bases at J, leaving 6 bases unmatched.

This clone was picked up one time. This chain uses TRBV5-5 with TRBJ1-1, with TRBD1 identical over 7 bases. CDR3 length: 17 amino acids. Germline CDR1 is SGHKS and CDR2 is YYEKEE (reference sequence). J was trimmed by 0 bases and V by 0 bases; bases with no gene match: 8. In nucleotides, the CDR3 is TGTGCCAGCAGCTTGGTCACAGGGGCGGATATGAACACTGAAGCTTTCTTT. This translates into CASSLVTGADMNTEAFF.

The J gene is TRBJ2-3, the V gene TRBV6-1, with D unclear. The V gene's germline CDR1 is MNHNS and CDR2 SASEGT. Trimming shortened V by 1 base and J by 0 bases, and 11 bases separated the two germline ends. The CDR3 is 16 residues long. The DNA for the CDR3 is TGTGCCAGCAGTGAAGGAGATTGGTATAGCACAGATACGCAGTATTTT. As protein: CASSEGDWYSTDTQYF.

This rearrangement joins TRBV4-2 to TRBJ1-1; D not certain. Trimming took 1 base from V and 5 from J, leaving 8 bases between them. CDR1 and CDR2 (germline): LGHNA, YNFKEQ. This CDR3 is built from 13 residues. In DNA, the CDR3 is TGTGCCAGCAGCCAAGCGGTCCGGACTGAAGCTTTCTTT. Translation gives CASSQAVRTEAFF.

This clone has just one count. The chain couples TRBV24-1 to TRBJ1-2; no clear D. Trimming left V 3 bases short and J 7 bases short, with 26 bases between. The CDR3 runs 18 residues. The germline V gene encodes CDR1 KGHDR and CDR2 SFDVKD. DNA of the CDR3: TGTGCCACCAGTGATACAATGGACGGATCCTCCGCCCATTCTGGCTACACCTTC. Residues: CATSDTMDGSSAHSGYTF.

The CDR3 sequence: CAWSLPDRLNTEAFF. For the CDR3, the DNA is TGTGCCTGGAGTTTACCGGACAGGTTGAACACTGAAGCTTTCTTT. The genes are TRBV30 and TRBJ1-1, with 7 bases that match TRBD1. This CDR3 has 15 residues. The V segment lost 2 bases and the J segment 0 bases; nucleotides outside the gene matches: 6. Germline V gene data show CDR1 as GTSNPN and CDR2 as SVGIG (reference sequence).

Only one count was recorded for this clone. The chain recombines TRBV7-2 with TRBJ2-2, with TRBD2 matching 11 bases. The CDR3 is made up of 16 amino acids. Germline V CDR1 and CDR2: SGHTA, FQGNSA. V shed 0 bases, J shed 5 bases, and the junction held 2 bases outside the gene matches. The DNA for the CDR3 is TGTGCCAGCAGCTTAGCGGGACTAGCGGCAACCGGGGAGCTGTTTTTT. Its translation is CASSLAGLAATGELFF.

This clone has only a few counts. CDR3 amino acids: CASGLTGGKTGELFF. CDR3 nucleotides: TGTGCTAGTGGTTTGACTGGCGGGAAAACCGGGGAGCTGTTTTTT. The chain carries TRBV12-5 and TRBJ2-2; D is perhaps TRBD2 (6 bases). V was trimmed by 2 bases and J by 5 bases, leaving 12 bases between them. Germline V gene sequence: CDR1 LGHNT, CDR2 FRNRAP. CDR3 length: 15 residues. Full variable domain (outside the CDR3, taken from reference TRBV12-5 and TRBJ2-2): DARVTQTPRHKVTEMGQEVTMRCQPILGHNTVFWYRQTMMQGLELLAYFRNRAPLDDSGMPKDRFSAEMPDATLATLKIQPSEPRDSAVYFCASGLTGGKTGELFFGEGSRLTVL.